The clone carrying this T cell receptor (beta chain) was counted at least ten times. Its antigen is not identified. This record comes from a study of identical twins. Study-level findings and limits: Beta out-of-frame sequences showed weaker excess twin sharing. There were fewer insertions in abundant cord blood beta clonotypes, but memory repertoires showed no such pattern.

Unique molecular identifiers were in the cDNA, with template-switch universal primer binding. One entry per CDR3 protein results from TCRdb running MiXCR on the 5' RACE reads. The data hold 240,000 or so distinct CDR3 sequences, with about 7% observed a single time. Separately, the same data were catalogued under a study of yellow fever vaccine responses in identical twins.

The sequence was collected from a young woman in good health. Sequenced input: memory (CD45RO+) T cells sorted from blood.

The CDR3, as DNA: TGTGCCAGCAGTTTATTGACACCCCCTAGCACAGATACGCAGTATTTT. It specifies CASSLLTPPSTDTQYF. The chain recombines TRBV27 with TRBJ2-3; D gene unclear. Germline values: CDR1 MNHEY, CDR2 SMNVEV (reference sequence). This CDR3 region has 16 residues. The V end was cut by 1 base, the J end by 0 bases, with 11 bases between.